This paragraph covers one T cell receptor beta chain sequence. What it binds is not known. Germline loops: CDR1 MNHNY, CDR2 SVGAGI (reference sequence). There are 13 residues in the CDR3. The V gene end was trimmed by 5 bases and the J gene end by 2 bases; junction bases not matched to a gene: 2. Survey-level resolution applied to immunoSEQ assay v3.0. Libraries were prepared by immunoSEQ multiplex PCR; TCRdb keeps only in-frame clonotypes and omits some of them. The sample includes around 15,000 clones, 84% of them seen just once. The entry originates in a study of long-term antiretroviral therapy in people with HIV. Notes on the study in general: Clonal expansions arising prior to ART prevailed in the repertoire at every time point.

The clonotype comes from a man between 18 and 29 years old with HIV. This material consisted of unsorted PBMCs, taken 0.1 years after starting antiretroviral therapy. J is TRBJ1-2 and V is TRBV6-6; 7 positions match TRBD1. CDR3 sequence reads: CASSLGQNYGYTF. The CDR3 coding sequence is TGTGCCAGCAGTCTGGGACAGAACTATGGCTACACCTTC.